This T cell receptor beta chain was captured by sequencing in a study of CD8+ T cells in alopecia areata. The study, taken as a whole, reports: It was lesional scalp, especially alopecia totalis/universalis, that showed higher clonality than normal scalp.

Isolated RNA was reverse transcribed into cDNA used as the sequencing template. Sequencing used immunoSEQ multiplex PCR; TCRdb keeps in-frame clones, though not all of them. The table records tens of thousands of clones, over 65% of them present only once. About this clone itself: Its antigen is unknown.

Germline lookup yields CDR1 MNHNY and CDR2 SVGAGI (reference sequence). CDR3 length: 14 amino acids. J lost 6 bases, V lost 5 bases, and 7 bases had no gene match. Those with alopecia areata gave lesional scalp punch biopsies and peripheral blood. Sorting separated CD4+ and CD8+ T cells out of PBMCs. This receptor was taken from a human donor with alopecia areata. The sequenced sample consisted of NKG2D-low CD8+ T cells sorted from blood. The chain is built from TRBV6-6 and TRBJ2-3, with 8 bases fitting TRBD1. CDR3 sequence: CASSHGQGLDTQYF. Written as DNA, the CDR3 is TGTGCCAGCAGTCATGGACAGGGTCTCGATACGCAGTATTTT.